Following are 10 T cell receptor beta chains from one sample sequenced in a study of blood T cell repertoires in COVID-19. Clones were read by immunoSEQ multiplex PCR, and TCRdb kept only the in-frame ones, dropping some. The sample lists tens of thousands of clones, around 85% occurring once. The sequencing input was peripheral blood. These receptors all come from a human donor in a cohort sampled during active COVID-19.

The chain is built from TRBV9 and TRBJ2-2; D might be TRBD2 (7 bases). Germline CDR1 reads SGDLS; CDR2 reads YYNGEE. The V and J ends lost 6 bases and 7 bases respectively, with 25 bases between them. The CDR3 is 17 amino acids. The CDR3 here is CASTPRGGLHRGGELFF. The CDR3 DNA sequence: TGTGCCAGCACCCCTAGGGGGGGGCTCCATCGGGGCGGGGAGCTGTTTTTT. The variable domain in full, with the rest retrieved from reference TRBV9 and TRBJ2-2, is DSGVTQTPKHLITATGQRVTLRCSPRSGDLSVYWYQQSLDQGLQFLIQYYNGEERAKGNILERFSAQQFPDLHSELNLSSLELGDSALYFCASTPRGGLHRGGELFFGEGSRLTVL.

The chain joins TRBV3-1 (or the pseudogene TRBV3-2) to TRBJ2-3; D remains unclear. This CDR3 is 12 amino acids long. Trimming stripped 1 base from V and 4 bases from J, with 3 bases between. Germline lookup yields CDR1 LGHDT and CDR2 YNNKEL (reference sequence). The CDR3 here is CASSQVSDTQYF. The DNA for the CDR3 is TGTGCCAGCAGCCAAGTCTCAGATACGCAGTATTTT.

V and J are TRBV4-2 and TRBJ2-1; 15 nucleotides align to TRBD2. Germline values: CDR1 LGHNA, CDR2 YNFKEQ. V lost 2 bases, J lost 9 bases, and 5 bases stayed unmatched. This CDR3 comprises 16 residues. The CDR3 nucleotides are TGTGCCAGCAGCCAACCGGGACTAGCGGGAGGAGGTGAGCAGTTCTTC. Translation gives CASSQPGLAGGGEQFF.

The chain uses TRBV9 and TRBJ2-1; 9 bases are a match to TRBD2. The CDR3 loop spans 15 amino acids. Trimming removed 6 bases from V and 9 bases from J; junction bases left unmatched: 13. Germline V gene data show CDR1 as SGDLS and CDR2 as YYNGEE. Here the CDR3 reads CASTLDPREGSEQFF. The CDR3 nucleotides are TGTGCCAGCACCCTCGATCCGCGGGAGGGCAGTGAGCAGTTCTTC.

V usage is TRBV5-1 and J usage is TRBJ2-6; D uncertain. CDR3 length equals 16 residues. V lost 4 bases and J lost 2, with 13 bases in between. Looked up from germline, CDR1 is SGHRS and CDR2 is YFSETQ. CDR3 residues: CASSATESPGANVLTF. CDR3 in DNA: TGCGCCAGCAGCGCAACTGAATCCCCTGGGGCCAACGTCCTGACTTTC.

CDR3 region: CASTLARDTNYNEQFF. As DNA, the CDR3 is TGTGCCAGCACCCTAGCCCGGGACACCAACTACAATGAGCAGTTCTTC. The rearrangement joins TRBV28 to TRBJ2-1, with D possibly being TRBD1 (6 bases). The CDR3 is made up of 16 amino acids. CDR1 is MDHEN, CDR2 SYDVKM, per germline. Trimming shortened V by 7 bases and J by 3 bases, and 19 bases separated the two germline ends.

The chain has TRBV7-8 and TRBJ1-4; 8 bases are shared with TRBD1. With 5 bases clipped from V and 5 bases from J, the junction kept 7 bases outside the gene matches. Germline lookup yields CDR1 SGHVS and CDR2 FQNEAQ. This CDR3 has 15 amino acids. CDR3 amino acids: CASSLTTGANEKLFF. CDR3 coding DNA: TGTGCCAGCAGCCTAACGACAGGGGCGAATGAAAAACTGTTTTTT.

The rearrangement links TRBV18 to TRBJ2-4; no firm D call. The length of the CDR3 is 11 residues. V was pared by 8 bases and J by 5 bases, with 7 bases between. Germline assignment: CDR1 KGHSH and CDR2 LQKENI. The CDR3 sequence is CASASENIQYF. Written as DNA, the CDR3 is TGTGCCAGCGCCTCGGAAAACATTCAGTACTTC.

The chain joins TRBV5-6 to TRBJ1-3, with 10 bases fitting TRBD1. Per the germline V gene, CDR1 is SGHDT and CDR2 is YYEEEE. CDR3 length equals 15 residues. Unmatched junction bases numbered 4, after V lost 4 bases and J lost 3 bases. The CDR3 reads CASSRDRGSGNTIYF. The CDR3 bases are TGTGCCAGCAGCCGGGACAGGGGTAGTGGAAACACCATATATTTT. Full variable domain (outside the CDR3, taken from reference TRBV5-6 and TRBJ1-3): DAGVTQSPTHLIKTRGQQVTLRCSPKSGHDTVSWYQQALGQGPQFIFQYYEEEERQRGNFPDRFSGHQFPNYSSELNVNALLLGDSALYLCASSRDRGSGNTIYFGEGSWLTVV.

This sequence joins TRBV2 and TRBJ1-5, with 9 bases aligning to TRBD1. Germline V gene data show CDR1 as SNHLY and CDR2 as FYNNEI. This CDR3 spans 15 amino acids. Losses at the gene ends were 5 bases for V and 4 bases for J; bases not matched to a gene: 6. CDR3 amino acids: CASSTGTGWNQPQHF. As DNA, the CDR3 is TGTGCCAGCAGTACAGGGACAGGGTGGAATCAGCCCCAGCATTTT.